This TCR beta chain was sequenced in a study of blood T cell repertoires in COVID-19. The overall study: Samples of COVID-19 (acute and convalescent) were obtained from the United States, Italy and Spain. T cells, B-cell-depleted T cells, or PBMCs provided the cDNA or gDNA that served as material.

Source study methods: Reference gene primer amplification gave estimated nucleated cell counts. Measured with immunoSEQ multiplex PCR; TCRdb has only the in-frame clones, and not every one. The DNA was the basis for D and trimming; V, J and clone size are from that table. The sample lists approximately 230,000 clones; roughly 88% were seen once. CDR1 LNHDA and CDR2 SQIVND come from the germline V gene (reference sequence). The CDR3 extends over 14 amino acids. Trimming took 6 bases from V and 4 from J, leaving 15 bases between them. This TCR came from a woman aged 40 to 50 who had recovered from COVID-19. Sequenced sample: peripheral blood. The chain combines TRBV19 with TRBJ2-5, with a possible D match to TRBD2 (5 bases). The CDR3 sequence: CASRPGELTETQYF. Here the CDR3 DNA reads TGTGCCAGTAGACCCGGGGAGCTCACAGAGACCCAGTACTTC.